This T cell receptor (beta chain) was observed in a study of T-cell reconstitution after alpha-beta-depleted transplantation in children. Study-wide findings and caveats: Surviving recipient T cells and intrathymic progenitors accounted for some patients' high TCRbeta diversity at day 60. T-cell numbers and diversity, one year after transplant, stemmed largely from T cells that were newly produced. The study reportedly traced alpha-beta T cells about two months after transplant to several hundred expanded graft clones.

Preparing the TCRbeta library involved the use of unique molecular identifiers. TCRdb processed the PCR reads anew with MiXCR; each CDR3 protein has one entry. The profile shows approximately 150,000 distinct CDR3 sequences, around 10% of them singletons. With regard to this clonotype: Antigen unknown.

The TCR originated in a female patient between 2 and 10 years old who had a stem cell transplant for congenital amegakaryocytic thrombocytopenia, so the T cells may come from the graft donor. The sequencing used PBMCs, mostly from graft donor cells, collected 180 days after TCRalphabeta/CD19-depleted stem cell transplant.

The CDR3 DNA is TGCAGGGCCTCACAGGGAGCCTACGAGCAGTACTTC. This codes for CRASQGAYEQYF. The chain links TRBV20-1 to TRBJ2-7, with D tentatively TRBD1 (6 bases). This CDR3 contains 12 residues. Germline CDR1 DFQATT, CDR2 SNEGSKA (reference sequence).